This TCR beta chain was sequenced for a study of cytomegalovirus exposure and HLA in healthy donors (TCRdb year 2017). In terms of the full investigation: According to a later analysis, one platform produced both the 120 validation repertoires and the approximately 670 repertoires of the first cohort. High-throughput TCR immunosequencing, statistical association of individual TCRs with disease status, and machine learning were combined to predict cytomegalovirus infection status. The aim of the study was to test whether cataloging public T cell receptors could identify signatures of past pathogen exposure. A separate validation cohort of approximately 120 different subjects was used in addition to the roughly 640-subject first cohort.

The donors were included in the validation cohort of some 110 subjects, a group kept apart from the approximately 650-subject first cohort. Overall results and qualifications from the work: Subsequent analysis determined that TCRs grouped into clusters in the first cohort also showed a tendency toward co-occurrence across the 120 or so validation repertoires, and approximately 94% of cluster scores exceeded 0. The validation cohort had no HLA typing available for a later analysis, so co-occurrence within that cohort was assessed over all 130 or so repertoires. A few of the identified cytomegalovirus-associated TCR beta chains were confirmed in vitro to be specific for cytomegalovirus antigens. According to the authors, the approach could potentially be generalized to other disease states and immunological phenotypes. Across donors, most TCR sequences were observed very rarely, whereas some public TCRs were present in many individuals. A total of around 150 TCR beta chains were listed by the study as associated with cytomegalovirus. The classifier was reported to diagnose cytomegalovirus status with high specificity and sensitivity in both the original and validation cohorts.

As encoded in the germline V gene, CDR1 is SGHRS while CDR2 is YFSETQ. From its cysteine to its phenylalanine, the CDR3 spans 13 amino acids. Here the CDR3 DNA is all that survives: 39 bases in frame from base 1. Deletion took 0 bases off V and 9 bases off J, with a span of 9 bases between the germline ends. Comment on this clone: Its specific antigen is unknown. No much larger clone exists at a distance of one base, and base qualities are not known.

Library preparation was by the immunoSEQ multiplex PCR assay. In the original analysis: A statistical classification framework was built to diagnose cytomegalovirus status from the catalog of TCR beta chain sequences. TCRdb obtained this table from immuneACCESS and retained in-frame rearrangements with V and J assigned. These tables miss some clones; where compared with another copy, unresolved V genes account for less than half of the shortfall, and the remainder is unexplained. For V, J and clone size, that table is used; D and trimming come from the DNA. Counted in this sample were more than 55,000 clones; roughly nine tenths of them appeared once. Of the sample, roughly 1.2% is held by the ten largest clones.

Sequenced material: PBMCs. This sequence originates from a woman between 18 and 30 years old in good health and CMV-seronegative. The rearrangement joined TRBV5-1 to TRBJ2-2; TRBD1 might be the D gene, on 6 matching bases. The sequenced DNA is TGCGCCAGCAGCTTGGCCTGGGGGCGGGAGCTGTTTTTT. Translated, it reads CASSLAWGRELFF.